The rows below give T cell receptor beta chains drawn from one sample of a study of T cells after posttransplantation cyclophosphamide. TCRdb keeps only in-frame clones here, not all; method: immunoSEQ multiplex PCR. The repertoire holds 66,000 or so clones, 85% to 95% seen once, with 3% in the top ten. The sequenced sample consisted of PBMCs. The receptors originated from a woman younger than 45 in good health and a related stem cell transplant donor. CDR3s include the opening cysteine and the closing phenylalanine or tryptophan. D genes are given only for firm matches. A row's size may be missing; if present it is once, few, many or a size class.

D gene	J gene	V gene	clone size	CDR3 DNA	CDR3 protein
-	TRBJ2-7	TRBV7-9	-	TGTGCCAGCAGCGCCTACAGGGATCAGAGCTACGAGCAGTACTTC	CASSAYRDQSYEQYF
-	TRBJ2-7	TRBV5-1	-	TGCGCCAGCAGCTTGGAGGCAAAAGCAAGGGAGCAGTACTTC	CASSLEAKAREQYF
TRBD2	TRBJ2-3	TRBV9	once	TGTGCCAGCAGCGTAACAGCGGGGGCCGCAGATACGCAGTATTTT	CASSVTAGAADTQYF
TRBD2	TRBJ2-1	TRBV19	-	TGTGCCAGTAGTAGTCTTAGCGGGGGGAGCTCCTACAATGAGCAGTTCTTC	CASSSLSGGSSYNEQFF
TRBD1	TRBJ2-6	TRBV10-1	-	TGCGCCAGCAGTGGACAGGGCTCTGGGGCCAACGTCCTGACTTTC	CASSGQGSGANVLTF
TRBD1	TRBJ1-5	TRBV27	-	TGTGCCAGCAGTATAATCATGGACAGGGCCAATCAGCCCCAGCATTTT	CASSIIMDRANQPQHF
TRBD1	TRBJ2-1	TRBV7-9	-	TGTGCCAGCAGCTTAGCGGGGCAGGGGGCCCGCAATGAGCAGTTCTTC	CASSLAGQGARNEQFF
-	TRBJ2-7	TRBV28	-	TGTGCCAGCAGTTTAGAGGGGGGGACCTACGAGCAGTACTTC	CASSLEGGTYEQYF
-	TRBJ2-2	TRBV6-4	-	TGTGCCAGCAGTAACAGGGACGGAACCGGGGAGCTGTTTTTT	CASSNRDGTGELFF
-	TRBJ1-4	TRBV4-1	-	TGCGCCAGCAGCGTACAGGGAAGATCTAATGAAAAACTGTTTTTT	CASSVQGRSNEKLFF
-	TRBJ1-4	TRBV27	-	TGTGCCAGCAGCCGTACAGGGCCTAGGCCCAAACTGTTTTTT	CASSRTGPRPKLFF
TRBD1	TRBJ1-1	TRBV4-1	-	TGCGCCAGCAGCCAAGAGACAGGGGAACACACTGAAGCTTTCTTT	CASSQETGEHTEAFF
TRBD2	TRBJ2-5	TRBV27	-	TGTGCCAGCAGTTCCCCCCCCGGACTAGCGGGAGGGGGAGAGACCCAGTACTTC	CASSSPPGLAGGGETQYF
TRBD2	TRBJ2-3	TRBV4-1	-	TGCGCCAGCAGCCGCGCGGGGGGCACAGATACGCAGTATTTT	CASSRAGGTDTQYF
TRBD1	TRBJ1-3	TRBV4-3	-	TGCGCCAGCAGCCAGTCTACAGGGGGTTATTCTGGAAACACCATATATTTT	CASSQSTGGYSGNTIYF
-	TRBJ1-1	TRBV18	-	TGTGCCAGCTCCCGGTCCCGGGGGAACACTGAAGCTTTCTTT	CASSRSRGNTEAFF